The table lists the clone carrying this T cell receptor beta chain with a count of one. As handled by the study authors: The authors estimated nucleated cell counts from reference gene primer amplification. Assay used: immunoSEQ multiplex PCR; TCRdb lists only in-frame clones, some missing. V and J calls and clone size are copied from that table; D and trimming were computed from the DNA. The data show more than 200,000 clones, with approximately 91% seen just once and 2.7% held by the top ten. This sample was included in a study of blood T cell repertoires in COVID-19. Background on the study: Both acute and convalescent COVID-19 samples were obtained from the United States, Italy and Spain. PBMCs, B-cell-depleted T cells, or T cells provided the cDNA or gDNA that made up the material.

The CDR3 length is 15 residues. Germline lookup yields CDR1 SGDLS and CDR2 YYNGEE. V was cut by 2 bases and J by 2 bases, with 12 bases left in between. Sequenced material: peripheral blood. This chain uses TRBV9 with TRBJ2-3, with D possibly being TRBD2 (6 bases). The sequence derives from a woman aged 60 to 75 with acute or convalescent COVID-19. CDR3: CASSVVAASTDTQYF. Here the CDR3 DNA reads TGTGCCAGCAGCGTTGTAGCGGCATCCACAGATACGCAGTATTTT.